The 5 T cell receptor beta chains reported below all come from one sample, sequenced in a study of CD4 T cells in relation to SARS-CoV-2 and coronaviruses. Before the COVID-19 pandemic, during about 2010-2018, CD4+ T cells were taken from unexposed donors. CD4+ T cells were isolated from the cells after 10 days of culture. The antigens of these receptors remain unknown. Method: immunoSEQ multiplex PCR; TCRdb's copy keeps in-frame clones and lacks some. Of 26,000 or so clones detected, about 79% appear once; the ten largest clones hold around 25%. Sequencing was performed on CD4+ T cells from PBMCs, cultured in vitro. The source of these receptors is a human donor in good health.

This clone has more than one count but fewer than ten. The J gene is TRBJ1-2, the V gene TRBV27; 8 nucleotides agree with TRBD1. The V gene end was trimmed by 6 bases and the J gene end by 7 bases; junction bases not matched to a gene: 7. The CDR3 is made up of 13 amino acids. Germline lookup yields CDR1 MNHEY and CDR2 SMNVEV (reference sequence). The CDR3 sequence: CASRLDRDGGYTF. In nucleotides, the CDR3 is TGTGCCAGCAGGCTGGACAGGGATGGTGGCTACACCTTC.

The genes are TRBV6-5 and TRBJ1-2; no reliable D call. V lost 0 bases and J 0 bases, leaving 2 bases between the germline ends. Germline values: CDR1 MNHEY, CDR2 SVGAGI. This CDR3 has 13 amino acids. The CDR3 nucleotides read TGTGCCAGCAGTTACTCGGCTAACTATGGCTACACCTTC. Its translation: CASSYSANYGYTF.

The chain joins TRBV30 to TRBJ2-1; TRBD2 aligns across 13 bases. With V trimmed by 3 bases and J by 6 bases, 8 bases remained unmatched. The CDR3 spans 16 residues. Germline loops: CDR1 GTSNPN, CDR2 SVGIG (reference sequence). The CDR3 DNA follows: TGTGCCTGGAGGGTTGTCGGACTAGCGGGGGCCAATGAGCAGTTCTTC. Its translation: CAWRVVGLAGANEQFF.

This sequence joins TRBV7-2 and TRBJ2-7, with TRBD1 matching over 9 bases. The CDR3 totals 15 residues. Germline trimming cut 5 bases from V and 4 bases from J; bases unmatched to any gene: 9. The germline CDR1 and CDR2 sequences are SGHTA and FQGNSA. Written as DNA, the CDR3 is TGTGCCAGCAGCCTAAGACCGGGACAGGGTTACGAGCAGTACTTC. Its translation is CASSLRPGQGYEQYF.

This clone was observed a handful of times. V is TRBV24-1 and J is TRBJ1-4; TRBD1 aligns across 10 bases. V lost 4 bases, J lost 7 bases, and 8 bases stayed unmatched. The CDR3 extends over 16 amino acids. CDR1 and CDR2 from the germline V gene are KGHDR and SFDVKD. The CDR3 sequence is CATSEEDRGLGEKLFF. The CDR3 DNA sequence: TGTGCCACCAGTGAAGAGGACAGGGGGTTGGGTGAAAAACTGTTTTTT.